The TCR beta chain under discussion was sequenced for a study of blood T cells in healthy people across ages. Study background: About one barcoded TCR beta cDNA was captured per two T cells. General study results and limits: Significant beta diversity loss was already apparent by age approximately 40, declining roughly linearly. Whereas aged donors had fewer naive CD4+ cells, long-lived donors had more of them and higher diversity.

A sample-barcoded 5' primer and a J-beta primer mix were used in a second PCR of roughly 6 to 12 cycles. One entry per CDR3 protein, called by TCRdb with MiXCR from the 5' RACE reads. The sample gives fewer than 800,000 distinct CDR3 sequences, about half of which show up once; roughly 30% is in the top ten. Per germline, CDR1 LGHNA and CDR2 YNFKEQ. The CDR3 extends over 13 amino acids. A remark on this clonotype: No antigen is known for it. The junction departs from germline at one end; a sequencing error may be responsible.

Sequencing was carried out using blood. This sequence was found in a woman aged 55-70 years in good health. This chain links TRBV4-2 with TRBJ2-1, with D possibly TRBD2 on 6 matching bases. The CDR3, as DNA: TGTGCCAGCAGCCAAGAGGACTACGATGAGCAGTTCTTC. It encodes CASSQEDYDEQFF.